This TCR beta chain emerged from a study of blood T cell repertoires in COVID-19. Study in general: PBMCs, B-cell-depleted T cells, or T cells were the source of the cDNA or gDNA that made up the material.

Original processing notes: Researchers report that nucleated cell counts were estimated from reference gene primer amplification. Repertoires were generated with immunoSEQ multiplex PCR, while TCRdb's copy carries only in-frame clones and drops some. Clone size and the V and J calls come from that table; the DNA yielded D and trimming. The sample has over 350,000 clones; 70% to 90% are singletons. The V segment lost 3 bases and the J segment 8 bases; nucleotides outside the gene matches: 13. Germline CDR1 reads GTSNPN; CDR2 reads SVGIG (reference sequence). The CDR3 runs to 16 residues. This clonotype was obtained from a woman aged 18 to 35 with acute COVID-19. The chain links TRBV30 to TRBJ2-1; 10 positions agree with TRBD2. Sequenced input: PBMCs or T cells enriched from blood (not recorded which). The CDR3 nucleotides read TGTGCCTGGAGAGCGAGGGAGGTAGCGGGAGGATATGAGCAGTTCTTC. This sequence encodes CAWRAREVAGGYEQFF.